This TCR beta chain was retrieved from a study of blood T cell repertoires in COVID-19. Study overall: From the United States, Italy and Spain came samples of acute and convalescent COVID-19. Sample material is recorded as cDNA or gDNA derived from T cells, B-cell-depleted T cells, or PBMCs.

In the original workflow: Nucleated cell number was recorded as an estimate derived from reference gene primer amplification. Sequenced by immunoSEQ multiplex PCR; TCRdb stores in-frame clones only, minus some. V and J calls and clone size are as listed in that table; D and trimming were resolved from the DNA. The repertoire includes under 350,000 clones, 80% to 90% of them detected once, and around 4% sits in the top ten. The CDR3 runs to 13 residues. Germline V lookup: CDR1 SGHAT, CDR2 FQNNGV. V shed 4 bases and J shed 4 bases, with 7 bases lying between them. Membership in each cohort depended on participant-reported clinical history.

The source is a woman in her 40s with acute COVID-19. Input material: PBMCs or T cells enriched from blood (not recorded which). The chain combines TRBV11-2 with TRBJ2-2; D remains ambiguous. CDR3 region: CASSSLATGELFF. CDR3 nucleotides: TGTGCCAGCAGCTCCTTGGCCACCGGGGAGCTGTTTTTT.